This TCR beta chain was identified during a study of STAT3 mutations in large granular lymphocyte leukemia. Findings and caveats of the study: In about 35% of the 18 patients, new TCR clonotypes emerged after therapy. In several patients, dominant TCR clone burden exceeded STAT3 mutant burden. Samples missed the first appearance of the clone. Every T-LGLL patient had at least one immunodominant TCRbeta clonotype.

The CDR3 contains 16 residues. The V gene lost 4 bases and the J gene lost 5 bases, with 19 bases spanning the gap. Germline V gene data show CDR1 as SGHRS and CDR2 as YFSETQ. Only in-frame clones appear in the TCRdb table, and some are missing; sequencing was by immunoSEQ multiplex PCR. The table shows tens of thousands of clones, with approximately 83% occurring only once. On this clone itself: The antigen is undetermined.

Sequencing was carried out using peripheral blood mononuclear cells. This chain joins TRBV5-1 and TRBJ1-5; D call uncertain. The origin of this receptor is a man in his sixties with T-cell large granular lymphocyte leukemia. Some clones in this sample may be carry-over from other donors' samples. CDR3 amino acids: CASSRPGPAHDQPQHF. The CDR3 DNA sequence: TGCGCCAGCAGCCGACCGGGTCCGGCTCATGATCAGCCCCAGCATTTT.